The clone carrying this TCR beta chain was seen more than once but under ten times. Its antigen is unknown. The sample belongs to a study of beta chain features in type 1 diabetes. Overall study context: No patient-donor differences in age, gender, total cells or subset yield. Sorted cells from all samples, numbering fewer than 120,000,000, were examined. Study observations and caveats: Equally in patients and controls, shorter templates might have been favored by PCR.

Of the isolated RNA, all was reverse transcribed, and so the sequenced material was expressed TCRB transcripts. Assay: immunoSEQ multiplex PCR; the TCRdb copy retains only in-frame clones and omits some. This sample has under 450,000 clones; approximately 15% occur once, and the top ten carry roughly 0.033%. This CDR3 region has 16 residues. V gave up 0 bases and J gave up 0 bases, with 10 bases separating them. From germline, CDR1 is SGDLS and CDR2 YYNGEE. Via the markers CD45RO/CCR7/CD25/CD127/CD95/CD27, stem cell-like memory, regulatory, central memory and naive CD4+ cells were sorted. Sequencing was carried out using naive CD4+ T cells from blood. This clonotype originated in a young man in good health. The chain combines TRBV9 with TRBJ1-3; no clear D. This chain's CDR3 is CASSVGEARSGNTIYF. The CDR3 DNA reads as TGTGCCAGCAGCGTAGGAGAGGCCCGCTCTGGAAACACCATATATTTT.